Sequencing of this T cell receptor (beta chain) was carried out in a study of yellow fever vaccine responses in identical twins. Regarding the study as a whole: The T cell response to vaccination in identical twins was reportedly partly convergent and partly personalized.

As to this clonotype: Its antigen remains unknown.

TCRdb reprocessed the RT-PCR reads via MiXCR and lists one record per CDR3 protein. The sample comprises fewer than 350 distinct CDR3 sequences, more than 70% of which are singletons, and roughly 13% rests with the top ten. Sequencing was performed on T cells from blood (PBMCs), unsorted or a sorted subset (not recorded which), taken before or after yellow fever vaccination (not recorded which). The TCR sequence derives from a female donor who received the yellow fever vaccine.

This CDR3 is CASSQDSLGSNEKLFF. The CDR3, as DNA: TGCGCCAGCAGCCAAGATTCGCTGGGCTCTAATGAAAAACTGTTTTTT. This chain links TRBV4-3 with TRBJ1-4, with unresolved D. V was pared by 0 bases and J by 3 bases, with 11 bases between. Germline V gives CDR1 LGHNA, CDR2 YSLEER. CDR3 size: 16 residues.